This T cell receptor beta chain was identified in a study of blood T cell repertoires in COVID-19. Study-level background: Acute and convalescent COVID-19 specimens originated in the United States, Italy and Spain.

Per the authors' pipeline: Amplification from reference gene primers served as the basis for estimated nucleated cell counts. Measured with immunoSEQ multiplex PCR; TCRdb has only the in-frame clones, and not every one. V and J calls and clone size are those listed in that table; D and trimming were worked out from the DNA. The sample gives about 42,000 clones, around 77% of which show up once; approximately 30% is in the top ten. This receptor was taken from a woman aged 80 or over with acute or convalescent COVID-19. Input material: peripheral blood.

CDR3 protein: CASSLFGDRGPNEQFF. As DNA, the CDR3 is TGTGCCAGCAGTTTATTTGGGGACAGGGGGCCGAATGAGCAGTTCTTC. The rearrangement joins TRBV27 to TRBJ2-1, with 12 nucleotides matching TRBD1. Germline V gene data show CDR1 as MNHEY and CDR2 as SMNVEV (reference sequence). The CDR3 contains 16 residues. V lost 1 base and J lost 7; bases outside the gene matches: 5.